The clone carrying this T cell receptor beta chain was detected only a few times. The antigen is unknown. Germline V CDR1 and CDR2: SGHRS, YFSETQ. Trimming removed 0 bases at V and 2 bases at J, with 12 bases between. This CDR3 is 15 amino acids long. The record originates from a study of molecular identifiers for immune sequencing clone quantification. RNA fractions of 10%, 30% or 50% and roughly 17,000 to 1,100,000 sorted cells were the source of naive CD8 libraries. A CD8+CD4-CCR7+CD45RA+ gate was used to sort naive CD8 T cells. Study-level findings and limits: In naive cells, clones above 20 RNA copies held under 1% of molecules, whereas in effector cells they held over 99%.

A single record per CDR3 protein comes from TCRdb applying MiXCR to the PCR reads. This table has about half a million distinct CDR3 sequences, around 23% appearing once. The chain is built from TRBV5-1 and TRBJ2-7; D is possibly TRBD1 (5 bases). Sequencing was done on a sample of naive CD8+ T cells from blood, with Jurkat cell RNA spiked in. As to subset: FACS-sorted CD8+CD4-CCR7+CD45RA+ naive T cells. This clonotype was sampled from a human donor in good health. Some libraries in this study had Jurkat cell RNA spiked in. CDR3 residues: CASSLEQVGPYEQYF. The DNA for the CDR3 is TGCGCCAGCAGCTTGGAACAGGTGGGCCCCTACGAGCAGTACTTC.